Listed below are T cell receptor beta chains from one sample, sequenced in a study of PD-L1 blockade in urothelial cancer. Produced via immunoSEQ multiplex PCR; TCRdb's table is partial and in-frame only. The table lists 70,000 to 80,000 clones, around four fifths of them singletons. Sequenced here: PBMCs, sampled around atezolizumab (anti-PD-L1) treatment. The receptors here all came from a man aged 40-50 years with urothelial cancer. Each CDR3 is given with its conserved first and last residue. D genes are given only for firm matches. Only some rows state a clone size, as once, few, many or a class for expanded clones.

clone size	V gene	J gene	D gene	CDR3 DNA	CDR3 protein
.	TRBV4-2	TRBJ2-3	.	TGTGCCAGCAGCCAAGCCTCTAGCGCCACAGATACGCAGTATTTT	CASSQASSATDTQYF
few	TRBV4-1	TRBJ2-7	TRBD1	TGCGCCAGCAGCCAAGAACAGGGGGCCTACGAGCAGTACTTC	CASSQEQGAYEQYF
.	TRBV7-8	TRBJ2-2	TRBD2	TGTGCCAGCAGCTGGGGACTAGCGGGAGGGTCCGGGAAAACGAACACCGGGGAGCTGTTTTTT	CASSWGLAGGSGKTNTGELFF
.	TRBV5-6	TRBJ2-7	.	TGTGCCAGCAAAGGGAGTCGAGACGAGCAGTACTTC	CASKGSRDEQYF
.	TRBV5-1	TRBJ2-2	.	TGCGCCAGCAGCCCAACGACAACCGGGGAGCTGTTTTTT	CASSPTTTGELFF
.	TRBV6-6	TRBJ2-1	.	TGTGCCAGCAGTAACCGCGGGGGCAACAATGAGCAGTTCTTC	CASSNRGGNNEQFF
.	TRBV6-1	TRBJ2-7	TRBD2	TGTGCCAGCAGTGACGTAGCGGGTCCCTACGAGCAGTACTTC	CASSDVAGPYEQYF
.	TRBV7-8	TRBJ1-2	.	TGTGCCAGCAGCCCACGGGGTGGGTATGGCTACACCTTC	CASSPRGGYGYTF
.	TRBV2	TRBJ1-2	TRBD1	TGTGCCAGCCAGGGGACAGGGGACTATGGCTACACCTTC	CASQGTGDYGYTF
.	TRBV6-1	TRBJ2-2	.	TGTGCCAGCGGGATATTCAGCCAGGGCACCGGGGAGCTGTTTTTT	CASGIFSQGTGELFF
.	TRBV2	TRBJ1-5	.	TGTGCCAGCAGCGAATGGCAGGGCAGCAATCAGCCCCAGCATTTT	CASSEWQGSNQPQHF
.	TRBV7-3	TRBJ2-7	.	TGTGCCAGCAGCTCCCGAGCGGGACATCCCCCTGACGAGCAGTACTTC	CASSSRAGHPPDEQYF
.	TRBV9	TRBJ2-1	.	TGTGCCAGCAGCGTGAGGGGGGGGGTCGGGAGCCCCACCGTGCAGTTCTTC	CASSVRGGVGSPTVQFF
few	TRBV19	TRBJ2-3	TRBD2	TGTGCCAGTAGTTTAGCGGGATGGGACACAGATACGCAGTATTTT	CASSLAGWDTDTQYF
.	TRBV9	TRBJ2-5	TRBD2	TGTGCCAGCAGCGCTAGGACTAGCGGGCCTATAGAGACCCAGTACTTC	CASSARTSGPIETQYF
.	TRBV7-3	TRBJ1-1	.	TGTGCCAGCAGCTTAACGGGGCGGACTGAAGCTTTCTTT	CASSLTGRTEAFF